This T cell receptor (beta chain) was recovered during a study of T cell changes during pregnancy in multiple sclerosis. Profiling relied on immunoSEQ multiplex PCR, and the TCRdb table lists in-frame clones only, not all of them. The sample gives more than 55,000 clones, more than 75% of which show up once; roughly 1.4% is in the top ten. With V trimmed by 5 bases and J by 3 bases, 2 bases remained unmatched. This CDR3 is built from 13 residues. Germline V gene sequence: CDR1 KGHSH, CDR2 LQKENI. The material was peripheral blood, obtained in the second trimester of pregnancy. The chain recombines TRBV18 with TRBJ2-7; TRBD2 matches 9 bases. The sequence was obtained from a female donor with multiple sclerosis, enrolled in a pregnancy study. The CDR3 loop is CASSNSGGYEQYF. As DNA, the CDR3 is TGTGCCAGCTCAAATAGCGGGGGCTACGAGCAGTACTTC.